This TCR beta chain is from a study of cytomegalovirus exposure and HLA in healthy donors. Overall study findings and caveats: Later work showed greater clonal expansion in HLA-associated TCR beta chains than in equally common others.

Germline V CDR1 and CDR2: SGHRS, YFSETQ. V lost 0 bases and J lost 3; bases outside the gene matches: 4. The CDR3 extends over 16 amino acids. As for this clone: Its target is unknown.

With 60 Vbeta and 13 Jbeta primers, the PCR was carried out. TCRdb keeps only in-frame clones here, not all; method: immunoSEQ multiplex PCR. This sample has approximately 190,000 clones; 70% to 80% occur once, and the top ten carry approximately 2.1%. The receptor was derived from a woman aged 25-40 years in good health and CMV-seropositive. This chain connects TRBV5-1 to TRBJ1-5, with TRBD1 matching over 9 bases. Sequencing was carried out using PBMCs. This CDR3 is CASSLDGTGTNQPQHF. The CDR3 DNA follows: TGCGCCAGCAGCTTGGATGGGACAGGGACCAATCAGCCCCAGCATTTT.